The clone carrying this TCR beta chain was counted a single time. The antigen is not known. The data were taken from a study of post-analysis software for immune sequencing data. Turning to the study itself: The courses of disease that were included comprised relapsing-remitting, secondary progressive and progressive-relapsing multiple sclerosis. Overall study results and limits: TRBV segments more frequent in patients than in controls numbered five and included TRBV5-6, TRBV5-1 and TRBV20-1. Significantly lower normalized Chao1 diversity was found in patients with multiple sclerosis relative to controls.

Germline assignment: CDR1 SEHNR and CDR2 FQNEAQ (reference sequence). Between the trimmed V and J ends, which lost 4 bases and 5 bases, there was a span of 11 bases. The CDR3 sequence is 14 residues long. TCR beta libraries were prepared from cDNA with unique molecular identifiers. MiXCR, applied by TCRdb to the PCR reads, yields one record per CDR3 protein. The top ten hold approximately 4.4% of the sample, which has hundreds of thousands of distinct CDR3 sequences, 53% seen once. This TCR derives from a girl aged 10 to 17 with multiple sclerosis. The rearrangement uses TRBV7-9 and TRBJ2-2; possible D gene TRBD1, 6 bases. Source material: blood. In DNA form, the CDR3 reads TGTGCCAGCAGCTGGACCGACAGGACCGGGGAGCTGTTTTTT. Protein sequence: CASSWTDRTGELFF.